The present T cell receptor beta chain was sequenced within a study of T cell responses to AZD1222 COVID-19 vaccine (TCRdb year 2021). Regarding the complete study: AZD1222 recipients whose second dose came at about 4 weeks and those whose second dose came at about 12 weeks were combined into one group, since spike-specific TCR depth and breadth did not differ between the two schedules. TCR sequencing was performed for about 240 trial participants, of whom around 210 were given two doses of AZD1222 and about 25 were given two doses of MenACWY control vaccine. Trial participants were enrolled into age subgroups of 18-55, 56-69 and 70-plus years, which contained approximately 150, 28 and 58 TCR-sequenced participants, respectively.

In the germline V gene, CDR1 corresponds to SGHVS and CDR2 to FQNEAQ. From its cysteine to its phenylalanine, the CDR3 spans 16 amino acids. Only the CDR3 part of the read is kept: 48 bases, read in frame from the first base. V and J are truncated by 5 bases and 7 bases respectively, leaving an intervening sequence of 18 bases. The CDR3 regions of human TCRbeta chains were analyzed by immunosequencing. The paper's processing steps were these. TCRs in the repertoires were matched against a reference library of SARS-CoV-2-specific TCRs that had been generated with the MIRA antigen-specificity platform. Breadth meant the fraction of unique TCRs that were SARS-CoV-2-associated, whereas depth meant the fraction of total T cells that were SARS-CoV-2-associated. Each spike-specific TCR was assigned to its reactive spike region and to a CD4 or CD8 class using the MIRA data. Log10-transformed breadth and depth values were compared by one-way ANOVA with Sidak's multiple comparisons tests. Drawn from immuneACCESS, this table holds only the in-frame rearrangements with V and J called that TCRdb kept. Clones are partly lost; checked studies trace under half to an unresolved V gene and leave the rest unexplained. The DNA was the basis for D and trimming; V, J and clone size are from that table. The sample table shows 150,000 to 200,000 clones, and approximately 93% are seen once. The top ten constitute more than 0.8% of the sample.

Concerning this clone: Its recognized antigen is unknown. Base qualities were left out, and no much larger clone turns up one base away.

Here is what the overall study found, with its caveats: Nearly half of unique spike-specific TCRs reportedly recognized epitopes outside regions mutated in the B.1.351 and B.1.1.7 variants. In the small 56-69-year group, the increase in depth fell short of significance, most likely because of low power. CD4 TCRs associated with the vaccine covered the entire spike protein, and the dominant responses were in regions 160-218 and 743-854. Participants were mostly white British, with more females than males. The authors suggested clonal diversity may have been underestimated. No day 14 peak-response samples were available, so repertoires were characterized only after the peak T cell response. After two AZD1222 doses, spike-specific TCR breadth and depth were significantly higher than at day 0 and than in MenACWY recipients. Conclusions about previously exposed vaccinees are limited, since just 6 or 7 AZD1222 recipients were seropositive for SARS-CoV-2 at baseline.

The time point label corresponds to: baseline before first vaccination. The vaccinee samples were drawn from two UK trials, COV001 and COV002, one of which was a single-blind randomized controlled phase 2/3 trial testing AZD1222 (ChAdOx1 nCoV-19) in healthy adults. For TCRbeta chain sequencing, PBMC samples from trial participants were taken at day 0 and at day 28 after the second dose. Sequenced material: peripheral blood, taken on day 0 of AZD1222 vaccination. The rearranged segments are TRBV7-8 and TRBJ1-6, with a tentative D gene TRBD1 over 5 matching bases. The sequence derives from an adult in good health. The sequence in DNA is TGTGCCAGCAGCCCGGGTGCTCAGGGAGGGAATTCACCCCTCCACTTT. Its translation is CASSPGAQGGNSPLHF.